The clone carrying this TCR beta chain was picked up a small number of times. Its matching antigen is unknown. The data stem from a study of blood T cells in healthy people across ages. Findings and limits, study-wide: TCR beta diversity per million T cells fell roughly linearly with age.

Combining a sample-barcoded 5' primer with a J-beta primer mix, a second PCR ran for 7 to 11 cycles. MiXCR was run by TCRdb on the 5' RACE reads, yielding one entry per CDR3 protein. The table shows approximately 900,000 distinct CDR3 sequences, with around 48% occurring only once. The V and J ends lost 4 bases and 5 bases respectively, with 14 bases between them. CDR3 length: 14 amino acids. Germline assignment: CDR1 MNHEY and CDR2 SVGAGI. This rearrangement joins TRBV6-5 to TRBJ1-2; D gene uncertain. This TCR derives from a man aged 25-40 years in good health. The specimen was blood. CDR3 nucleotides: TGTGCCAGCAGTTTAGATACGGGCGGGTATGGCTACACCTTC. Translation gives CASSLDTGGYGYTF.